The clone carrying this TCR beta chain was detected ten times or more. This sample was taken from a study of T cells in Graves' hyperthyroidism and ophthalmopathy. Germline CDR1 reads SEHNR; CDR2 reads FQNEAQ (reference sequence). V dropped 7 bases and J dropped 2 bases, with 6 bases sitting between them. There are 12 residues in the CDR3. RNA transcripts served as the template for amplifying TCR beta CDR3 regions. HTBI primers were the set used in a first-round RT-PCR of the TCR CDR3. TCRdb called the multiplex PCR reads again in MiXCR, with one record for every CDR3 protein. The sample yields 690,000 or so distinct CDR3 sequences, 18% seen once.

The sequenced material came from blood. This TCR was recovered from a woman aged 45-59 years with Graves' hyperthyroidism that later progressed to Graves' ophthalmopathy. The rearrangement joins TRBV7-9 to TRBJ1-5; D gene ambiguous. CDR3: CASNTGNQPQHF. CDR3 nucleotides: TGTGCCAGCAACACAGGCAATCAGCCCCAGCATTTT. Variable domain in full (rest from reference TRBV7-9 and TRBJ1-5): DTGVSQNPRHKITKRGQNVTFRCDPISEHNRLYWYRQTLGQGPEFLTYFQNEAQLEKSRLLSDRFSAERPKGSFSTLEIQRTEQGDSAMYLCASNTGNQPQHFGDGTRLSIL.